One and the same sample provided the 6 T cell receptor beta chains below, sequenced in a study of chemoradiotherapy in HPV16-positive cancers. Sequencing used immunoSEQ multiplex PCR; TCRdb keeps in-frame clones, though not all of them. The sample contains 9,500 to 15,000 clones, approximately 88% of which appear only once. The starting material was blood, obtained from a patient who underwent chemoradiotherapy. The source is a human donor with HPV-associated anogenital cancer.

The chain uses TRBV2 and TRBJ1-1, with D unclear. This CDR3 spans 16 amino acids. Germline values: CDR1 SNHLY, CDR2 FYNNEI. V gave up 2 bases and J gave up 4 bases, with 17 bases separating them. The CDR3 loop reads CASSESRTAPVTEAFF. CDR3 coding DNA: TGTGCCAGCAGTGAATCGCGGACGGCCCCTGTCACTGAAGCTTTCTTT.

This clone occurred once. The V and J genes are TRBV18 and TRBJ2-6; 7 positions agree with TRBD2. V was clipped by 3 bases and J by 0 bases; unmatched bases: 2. This CDR3 spans 16 amino acids. From germline, CDR1 is KGHSH and CDR2 LQKENI. Here the CDR3 DNA reads TGTGCCAGCTCACCCTCGGGGGGCTCTGGGGCCAACGTCCTGACTTTC. It yields the protein CASSPSGGSGANVLTF.

The V call is TRBV5-1, the J call TRBJ1-5; TRBD1 matches at 7 bases. J gave up 9 bases and V 0 bases, and 3 bases lay outside the gene matches. The CDR3 is 13 amino acids. CDR1 is SGHRS, CDR2 YFSETQ, per germline. The CDR3 loop reads CASSLGGGAPQHF. CDR3 sequence (DNA): TGCGCCAGCAGCTTGGGAGGGGGCGCGCCCCAGCATTTT.

The chain combines TRBV6-5 with TRBJ2-3, with D unresolved. This CDR3 is built from 14 residues. Germline V gene lookup returns CDR1 MNHEY and CDR2 SVGAGI. Between the trimmed V and J ends, which lost 2 bases and 8 bases, there was a span of 14 bases. Here the CDR3 reads CASSYQQFLSTQYF. CDR3 nucleotides: TGTGCCAGCAGTTACCAACAGTTTCTTAGTACGCAGTATTTT.

V gene TRBV11-3 combines with J gene TRBJ2-1, with D perhaps TRBD1 (6 bases). Trimming cost V 4 bases and J 10 bases, with 20 bases left between them. Germline-derived CDR1 and CDR2 are SGHNT and YENEEA. There are 15 residues in the CDR3. The CDR3 spells CASSSASPPQGEQFF. For the CDR3, the DNA is TGTGCCAGCAGCTCAGCGAGTCCCCCGCAGGGGGAGCAGTTCTTC.

The V and J genes are TRBV5-6 and TRBJ2-7; D is perhaps TRBD1 (6 bases). V lost 1 base to trimming and J lost 5 bases, with 19 bases between them. The V gene's germline CDR1 is SGHDT and CDR2 YYEEEE. This CDR3 contains 16 residues. CDR3 nucleotide sequence: TGTGCCAGCAGCTTGTTTAGGGGGTTGGGAGTCCACGAGCAGTACTTC. Translation gives CASSLFRGLGVHEQYF.